This TCR beta chain was sequenced for a study of tumor-infiltrating lymphocytes in primary liver carcinoma (dated by TCRdb to about 2017). For the study in its entirety: Of the five patients (three men and two women, aged 30 to 69 years), four had hepatocellular carcinoma and one had combined HCC and intrahepatic cholangiocarcinoma. A total of 35 or so specimens from 5 patients went through TCRbeta repertoire sequencing, namely 25 tumor regions, 5 adjacent noncancerous liver tissues and 5 peripheral blood samples. The tumors of the five patients were staged as T1-T3 N0M0, with maximum diameters ranging from roughly 4 to 11 cm. Reproducibility between technical replicate repertoires was high, with correlation coefficients above 0.95 and mean shared-clone rates approximately 0.88. Each sample produced roughly 3.65 to 7.5 million productive TCRbeta reads, and read depth showed no significant difference between tissue types. The 25 to 30 tumor region samples were profiled with Agilent mRNA microarrays so that TCRbeta repertoire diversity could be related to the local molecular phenotype. Across five regions of each liver tumor, along with adjacent normal tissue and blood, the study brought together TCRbeta repertoire sequencing, expression microarrays and whole-exome sequencing.

The study at large found these results: Only four or five patients were included in the study, and the authors note that the findings should be validated in a larger study. Pairs of tumor regions showed greater repertoire overlap (mean roughly 35%) than tumor-adjacent pairs (17%) or tumor-blood pairs (roughly 14%), which is consistent with antigen-driven expansion. Because the samples were bulk and unsorted, CD4+ and CD8+ T cell repertoires could not be compared. Only the TCR beta chain was sequenced, which likely underestimates true repertoire diversity because unpaired alpha chains were not captured. The top 250 clones accounted for a significantly greater share of the repertoire in tumors than in blood (p = 0.039). Just about 8-25% of top clones turned up in all five regions of a tumor, which suggests spatial heterogeneity among tumor-infiltrating T cells.

This clonotype was detected many times. Its antigen remains undetermined. A read error may produce the germline difference seen at one junction end. Total RNA and DNA were co-extracted from approximately 20-30 mg of bulk tissue with the AllPrep DNA/RNA mini kit, without cell sorting. Between November 2015 and 2016, a few patients in China with histopathologically diagnosed primary liver carcinoma had surgical resection. At the time of sampling, the patients had chronic HBV infection and had not received any treatment. Five spatially separated regions were sampled per tumor: superior, inferior, left-lateral and right-lateral poles, plus the tumor centre. According to histology, viable tumor cells made up more than 75% of every tumor sample. Fresh tumor and adjacent tissue pieces were bisected; one half was stored in RNAlater at -80°C, the other sent for histology. Using a constant-region primer and ProtoScript II reverse transcriptase, TCRbeta-specific cDNA was reverse-transcribed from 400 to 550 ng total RNA. Three nested multiplex PCR rounds, following a slightly modified ARM-PCR procedure, were used to build the TCRbeta libraries. Each of the first two PCR rounds ran for approximately 10 cycles using multiplex TRBV1-TRBV30 forward primers together with a Cbeta reverse primer. Sample barcodes and Illumina adapters were added in a final 25-cycle PCR with Deep VentR polymerase. Before sequencing, amplicons of 200-500 bp were purified from gel using a QIAquick gel extraction kit. An Illumina HiSeq 2500 was used to sequence the TCRbeta amplicons with 250-bp paired-end reads. In the paper's pipeline: Trimmomatic v0.33 was used to quality-trim the reads, and FLASH v1.2.11 was used to merge paired reads so that full CDR3 sequences could be recovered. MiGEC v1.2.1b assigned V, D and J germline segments to the rearranged TCRbeta sequences. Clonotype statistics and Shannon-Wiener diversity indices were computed with VDJtools v1.0.0. To cut down on sampling bias, every analysis after diversity analysis relied on just the 250 most abundant clonotypes from each sample. The raw public reads went through TCRdb reprocessing: fastp at Q25, MiXCR clone calling, in-frame beta chains kept. Every distinct CDR3 protein forms one entry, paired with its most common genes and DNA. The authors' filters were not applied to this entry. The sample records roughly 120,000 distinct CDR3 sequences, 55% to 65% of which are singletons. The ten largest clones represent over 7% of the sample.

The germline V gene yields MNHNS for CDR1 and SASEGT for CDR2. The CDR3 starts with the cysteine, ends with the phenylalanine, and has 14 residues. Of all the DNA, just the CDR3 is kept, 42 bases in frame from base 1. The source of this sequence is a woman aged 55 to 70 with primary liver carcinoma and hepatitis B virus infection. Input material: liver tumor tissue from sampling region 1. In the paper's terms, the cell subset or site label means: tumor region T1, superior pole. The chain is encoded by TRBV6-1 joined to TRBJ1-5, with a tentative D gene TRBD1 over 6 matching bases. The nucleotides are TGTGCCAGCGGTGAAAGGCAGGGGTATCAGCCCCAGCATTTT. Its product reads: CASGERQGYQPQHF.